What follows are 27 T cell receptor beta chains derived from one specimen sequenced in a study of cytomegalovirus exposure and HLA in healthy donors. Clones were sequenced by immunoSEQ multiplex PCR, and TCRdb holds only the in-frame ones, with some missing. The repertoire holds roughly 330,000 clones, with 87% as singletons. Sequencing was performed on PBMCs. The receptors come from a woman aged 25 to 39 in good health and CMV-seropositive.

The V and J genes are TRBV27 and TRBJ2-1; TRBD2 matches at 7 bases. V lost 3 bases to trimming and J lost 8 bases; unmatched junction nucleotides: 10. CDR3 size: 15 residues. Germline-derived CDR1 and CDR2 are MNHEY and SMNVEV (reference sequence). The CDR3: CASSFDRDYRDEQFF. DNA of the CDR3: TGTGCCAGCAGTTTTGACCGGGACTACCGTGATGAGCAGTTCTTC.

The chain combines TRBV7-2 with TRBJ2-5; 12 positions agree with TRBD2. With V trimmed by 4 bases and J by 2 bases, 8 bases remained unmatched. The length of the CDR3 is 17 residues. Germline CDR1 is SGHTA and CDR2 is FQGNSA. The CDR3 DNA follows: TGTGCCAGCAGCTCCTCTACTAGCGGGAGGACGCAAGAGACCCAGTACTTC. Translation: CASSSSTSGRTQETQYF.

This clone was seen a handful of times. The rearrangement joins TRBV28 to TRBJ1-2, with D possibly matching TRBD1 (5 bases). This CDR3 is 14 amino acids long. The V gene lost 4 bases and the J gene lost 8 bases, with 17 bases spanning the gap. CDR1 is MDHEN, CDR2 SYDVKM, per germline. Here the CDR3 reads CASSSPGSGEGYTF. DNA of the CDR3: TGTGCCAGCAGTTCCCCAGGGTCTGGGGAAGGCTACACCTTC.

The V and J genes are TRBV7-8 and TRBJ2-7; D is uncertain. Germline V gene lookup returns CDR1 SGHVS and CDR2 FQNEAQ. The CDR3 spans 14 residues. V was trimmed by 2 bases and J by 0 bases, leaving 8 bases between them. CDR3 bases: TGTGCCAGCAGCTTACGGGTGGGCTCCTACGAGCAGTACTTC. Translation: CASSLRVGSYEQYF.

The chain uses TRBV5-1 and TRBJ2-7, with 8 nucleotides matching TRBD2. Germline CDR1 SGHRS, CDR2 YFSETQ. J was trimmed by 3 bases and V by 4 bases; bases with no gene match: 12. There are 16 residues in the CDR3. The CDR3 coding sequence is TGCGCCAGCAGCCCCTCGGGAGGGTCTCGCGGCTACGAGCAGTACTTC. Its translation is CASSPSGGSRGYEQYF.

The V gene is TRBV7-3, the J gene TRBJ1-2; D gene ambiguous. The CDR3 is made up of 14 amino acids. V dropped 2 bases and J dropped 5 bases, with 12 bases sitting between them. Per germline, CDR1 SGHTA and CDR2 FQGTGA. CDR3 protein: CASSLLGSGYGYTF. In nucleotides, the CDR3 is TGTGCCAGCAGCTTACTGGGATCGGGATATGGCTACACCTTC.

The J gene is TRBJ1-1, the V gene TRBV5-1; D possibly corresponds to TRBD1 (5 bases). Per germline, CDR1 SGHRS and CDR2 YFSETQ. V lost 1 base and J 4 bases, leaving 14 bases between the germline ends. This CDR3 has 15 residues. The CDR3 DNA is TGCGCCAGCAGCTTGTTGGGACCATCTACCACTGAAGCTTTCTTT. Residues: CASSLLGPSTTEAFF. Full variable domain (remainder filled in from reference TRBV5-1 and TRBJ1-1): KAGVTQTPRYLIKTRGQQVTLSCSPISGHRSVSWYQQTPGQGLQFLFEYFSETQRNKGNFPGRFSGRQFSNSRSEMNVSTLELGDSALYLCASSLLGPSTTEAFFGQGTRLTVV.

In this sample, this clone turned up a few times. The V gene is TRBV5-4, the J gene TRBJ2-6; D gene ambiguous. This CDR3 is built from 14 residues. Per the germline V gene, CDR1 is SGHNT and CDR2 is YYREEE (reference sequence). The V end lost 6 bases, the J end lost 4 bases, and 11 bases lay between the germline ends. DNA of the CDR3: TGTGCCAGCACTTTCCCCGGGGGGGCCAACGTCCTGACTTTC. This translates into CASTFPGGANVLTF.

This chain uses TRBV27 with TRBJ1-5; D perhaps matches TRBD1 (5 bases). Trimming removed 0 bases at V and 4 bases at J, with 16 bases between. The CDR3 length is 17 residues. CDR1 MNHEY and CDR2 SMNVEV come from the germline V gene (reference sequence). CDR3 sequence (DNA): TGTGCCAGCAGTTTATCGGTCAGGGATGGGAATAATCAGCCCCAGCATTTT. Residues: CASSLSVRDGNNQPQHF.

The chain has TRBV19 and TRBJ2-1, with D tentatively TRBD1 (5 bases). Germline V gene data show CDR1 as LNHDA and CDR2 as SQIVND (reference sequence). V lost 3 bases and J 7 bases, leaving 10 bases between the germline ends. The CDR3 covers 13 residues. The CDR3 DNA reads as TGTGCCAGTAGTATTGGGTCAGGGAATGAGCAGTTCTTC. It encodes CASSIGSGNEQFF.

The chain has TRBV6-1 and TRBJ2-7, with 9 bases identical to TRBD1. Germline V gene lookup returns CDR1 MNHNS and CDR2 SASEGT. The ends lost 6 bases at V and 3 bases at J; junction bases unmatched: 6. The CDR3 loop spans 14 amino acids. CDR3 in amino acids: CASSPQGAVYEQYF. The CDR3 DNA reads as TGTGCCAGCAGCCCACAGGGGGCGGTCTACGAGCAGTACTTC.

V usage is TRBV11-2 and J usage is TRBJ2-7, with D unclear. Between the trimmed V and J ends, which lost 5 bases and 4 bases, there was a span of 15 bases. CDR1 is SGHAT and CDR2 is FQNNGV in the germline V gene. The CDR3 contains 14 residues. Written as DNA, the CDR3 is TGTGCCAGCAGCCTCGGAACTACCCTGTACGAGCAGTACTTC. This codes for CASSLGTTLYEQYF.

This chain links TRBV4-1 with TRBJ2-3, with D possibly matching TRBD2 (7 bases). The CDR3 is 16 residues long. CDR1 is MGHRA and CDR2 is YSYEKL in the germline V gene. Between the trimmed V and J ends, which lost 1 base and 1 base, there was a span of 12 bases. In nucleotides, the CDR3 is TGCGCCAGCAGCCAAGGTATAGGGGGGGGCACAGATACGCAGTATTTT. This encodes CASSQGIGGGTDTQYF.

The gene calls are TRBV28 and TRBJ2-1; D ambiguous. This CDR3 spans 15 amino acids. The V and J ends lost 2 bases and 0 bases respectively, with 8 bases between them. CDR1 is MDHEN, CDR2 SYDVKM, per germline. The CDR3 DNA sequence: TGTGCCAGCAGTTTACAGAGTATCTCCTACAATGAGCAGTTCTTC. Amino acids: CASSLQSISYNEQFF.

The V gene is TRBV6-5, the J gene TRBJ2-2, with 8 positions matching TRBD1. Looked up from germline, CDR1 is MNHEY and CDR2 is SVGAGI. CDR3 size: 15 residues. Trimming cost V 1 base and J 6 bases; bases outside gene matches: 4. CDR3 in amino acids: CASSYFQGAAGELFF. The DNA for the CDR3 is TGTGCCAGCAGTTACTTCCAGGGGGCGGCCGGGGAGCTGTTTTTT.

The V and J genes are TRBV2 and TRBJ1-5; D is ambiguous. V gave up 4 bases and J gave up 3 bases, with 13 bases separating them. The CDR3 extends over 15 amino acids. CDR1 and CDR2 (germline): SNHLY, FYNNEI. The DNA of the CDR3 is TGTGCCAGCAGTGTTCGGCTCAGGATCAATCAGCCCCAGCATTTT. This translates into CASSVRLRINQPQHF.

The chain uses TRBV30 and TRBJ2-1; D assignment may be TRBD1 or TRBD2 (6 bases each). Between the trimmed V and J ends, which lost 4 bases and 3 bases, there was a span of 13 bases. The CDR3 extends over 14 amino acids. Germline lookup yields CDR1 GTSNPN and CDR2 SVGIG (reference sequence). CDR3 in DNA: TGTGCCTGGACGGGGGCGTCTCGCTACAATGAGCAGTTCTTC. Its translation: CAWTGASRYNEQFF.

V is TRBV7-9 and J is TRBJ1-5; D is undetermined. CDR1 is SEHNR, CDR2 FQNEAQ, per germline (reference sequence). The CDR3 is 17 amino acids. Deletions cut 0 bases from V and 0 bases from J, with 12 bases between. CDR3 residues: CASSLAPAGYSNQPQHF. The CDR3 bases are TGTGCCAGCAGCTTAGCGCCAGCCGGTTATAGCAATCAGCCCCAGCATTTT.

The chain employs TRBV28 and TRBJ1-5, with unresolved D. V was cut by 3 bases and J by 6 bases, with 12 bases left in between. Germline assignment: CDR1 MDHEN and CDR2 SYDVKM. The CDR3 is made up of 14 amino acids. The CDR3 sequence: CASSFGQVSQPQHF. In DNA, the CDR3 is TGTGCCAGCAGTTTTGGGCAGGTTAGTCAGCCCCAGCATTTT.

The chain has TRBV6-5 and TRBJ2-3, with no clear D. From germline, CDR1 is MNHEY and CDR2 SVGAGI. Trimming left V 5 bases short and J 4 bases short, with 16 bases between. The CDR3 sequence is 15 residues long. The CDR3 loop reads CASSKIATPADTQYF. CDR3 coding DNA: TGTGCCAGCAGTAAGATAGCAACACCAGCAGATACGCAGTATTTT.

The chain couples TRBV28 to TRBJ2-3, with TRBD2 matching over 10 bases. Losses at the gene ends were 5 bases for V and 3 bases for J; bases not matched to a gene: 8. Germline values: CDR1 MDHEN, CDR2 SYDVKM. The CDR3 length is 16 residues. CDR3 amino acids: CASSPLTSGHTDTQYF. The DNA for the CDR3 is TGTGCCAGCAGTCCCCTGACTAGCGGGCATACAGATACGCAGTATTTT.

This clone appeared once. The V gene is TRBV29-1, the J gene TRBJ1-4, with 7 bases matching TRBD1. With 7 bases clipped from V and 4 bases from J, the junction kept 12 bases outside the gene matches. Per the germline V gene, CDR1 is SQVTM and CDR2 is ANQGSEA. CDR3 length: 15 amino acids. CDR3 protein: CSALTSGGNNEKLFF. Written as DNA, the CDR3 is TGCAGCGCCCTCACGTCAGGGGGAAATAATGAAAAACTGTTTTTT.

In this sample, this clone turned up a few times. The chain has TRBV2 and TRBJ1-2; a weak D match, TRBD1 (5 bases). CDR3 length: 13 residues. Germline assignment: CDR1 SNHLY and CDR2 FYNNEI. V shed 6 bases and J shed 5 bases, with 13 bases lying between them. The CDR3 here is CASRAGTEYGYTF. The CDR3 DNA follows: TGTGCCAGCAGGGCCGGGACGGAATATGGCTACACCTTC.

The CDR3 sequence: CASSPWDSSSYEQYF. The CDR3 DNA is TGTGCCAGCAGTCCCTGGGACTCCAGCTCCTACGAGCAGTACTTC. The J gene is TRBJ2-7, the V gene TRBV6-6; D is possibly TRBD2 (6 bases). Germline-derived CDR1 and CDR2 are MNHNY and SVGAGI (reference sequence). CDR3 length: 15 residues. V lost 5 bases and J 0 bases, leaving 14 bases between the germline ends.

This chain links TRBV29-1 with TRBJ2-7; 11 bases fit TRBD1. Germline V gene sequence: CDR1 SQVTM, CDR2 ANQGSEA. V shed 4 bases and J 2 bases; nucleotides not matched to a gene: 4. This CDR3 spans 14 amino acids. The CDR3: CSVAGDRGAYEQYF. The CDR3, as DNA: TGCAGCGTTGCCGGGGACAGGGGGGCCTACGAGCAGTACTTC.

The genes are TRBV5-4 and TRBJ1-1; D is undetermined. Germline CDR1 is SGHNT and CDR2 is YYREEE (reference sequence). The CDR3 spans 16 residues. V lost 4 bases, J lost 3 bases, and 19 bases lay in between. CDR3 loop: CASSLFFSVDDTEAFF. In nucleotides, the CDR3 is TGTGCCAGCAGCCTTTTCTTTTCGGTTGATGACACTGAAGCTTTCTTT.

This clone was observed once. The chain joins TRBV30 to TRBJ1-5; D perhaps matches TRBD1 (6 bases). The V gene's germline CDR1 is GTSNPN and CDR2 SVGIG (reference sequence). The V end was cut by 0 bases, the J end by 5 bases, with 14 bases between. This CDR3 is built from 15 residues. The CDR3, as DNA: TGTGCCTGGAGTGTACAGGGACTCGGGGATCAGCCCCAGCATTTT. Translation: CAWSVQGLGDQPQHF.